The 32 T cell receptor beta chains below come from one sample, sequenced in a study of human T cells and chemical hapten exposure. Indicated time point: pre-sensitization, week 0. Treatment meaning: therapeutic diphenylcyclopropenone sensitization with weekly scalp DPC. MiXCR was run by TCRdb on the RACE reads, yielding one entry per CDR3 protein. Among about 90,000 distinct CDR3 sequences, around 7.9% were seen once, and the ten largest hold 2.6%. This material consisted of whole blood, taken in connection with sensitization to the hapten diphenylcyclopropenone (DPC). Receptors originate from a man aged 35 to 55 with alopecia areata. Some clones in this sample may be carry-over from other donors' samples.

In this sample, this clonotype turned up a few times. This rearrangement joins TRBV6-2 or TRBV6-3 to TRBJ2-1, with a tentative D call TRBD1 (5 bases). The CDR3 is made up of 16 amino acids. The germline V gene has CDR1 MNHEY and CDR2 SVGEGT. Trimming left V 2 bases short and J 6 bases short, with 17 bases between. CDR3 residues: CASSYQGHSPINEQFF. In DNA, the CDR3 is TGTGCCAGCAGTTACCAAGGACACTCCCCCATCAATGAGCAGTTCTTC.

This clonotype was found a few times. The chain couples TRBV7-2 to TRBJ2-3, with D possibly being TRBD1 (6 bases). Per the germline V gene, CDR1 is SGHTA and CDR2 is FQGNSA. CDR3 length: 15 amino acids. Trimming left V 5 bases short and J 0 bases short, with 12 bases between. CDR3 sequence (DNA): TGTGCCAGCAGCCTCAAACAGGGTAGCACAGATACGCAGTATTTT. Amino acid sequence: CASSLKQGSTDTQYF.

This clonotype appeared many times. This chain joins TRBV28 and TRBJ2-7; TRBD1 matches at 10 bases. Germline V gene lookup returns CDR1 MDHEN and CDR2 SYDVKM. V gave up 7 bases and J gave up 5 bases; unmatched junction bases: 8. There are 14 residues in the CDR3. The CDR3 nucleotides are TGTGCCAGCACCCCTGGGGACAGGGGAAACGAGCAGTACTTC. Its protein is CASTPGDRGNEQYF.

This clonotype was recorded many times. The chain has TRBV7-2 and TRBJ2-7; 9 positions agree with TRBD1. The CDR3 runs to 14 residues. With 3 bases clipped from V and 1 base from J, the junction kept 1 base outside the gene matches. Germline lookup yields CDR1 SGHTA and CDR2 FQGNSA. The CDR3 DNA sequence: TGTGCCAGCAGCTTTGGGACAGGGTCCTACGAGCAGTACGTC. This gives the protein CASSFGTGSYEQYV.

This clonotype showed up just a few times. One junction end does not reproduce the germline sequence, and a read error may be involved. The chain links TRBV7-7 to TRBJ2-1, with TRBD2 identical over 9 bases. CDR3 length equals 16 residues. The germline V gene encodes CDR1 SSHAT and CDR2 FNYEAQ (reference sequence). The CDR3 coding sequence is TGTGCTAGCAGTAGCGGGAGCGCCCTCGGGTACAATGAGCAGTTCTTC. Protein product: CASSSGSALGYNEQFF.

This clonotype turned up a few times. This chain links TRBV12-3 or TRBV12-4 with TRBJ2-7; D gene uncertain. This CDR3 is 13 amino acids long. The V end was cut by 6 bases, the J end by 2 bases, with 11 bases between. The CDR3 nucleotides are TGTGCCAGCAGACGAGACCCTGCCTACGAGCAGTACTTC. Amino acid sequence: CASRRDPAYEQYF.

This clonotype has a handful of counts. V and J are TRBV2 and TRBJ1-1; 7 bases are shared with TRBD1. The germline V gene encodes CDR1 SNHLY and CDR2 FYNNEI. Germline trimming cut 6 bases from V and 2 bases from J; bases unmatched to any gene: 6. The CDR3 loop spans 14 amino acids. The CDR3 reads CASRSTGPNTEAFF. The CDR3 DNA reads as TGTGCCAGCAGATCGACAGGGCCCAACACTGAAGCTTTCTTT.

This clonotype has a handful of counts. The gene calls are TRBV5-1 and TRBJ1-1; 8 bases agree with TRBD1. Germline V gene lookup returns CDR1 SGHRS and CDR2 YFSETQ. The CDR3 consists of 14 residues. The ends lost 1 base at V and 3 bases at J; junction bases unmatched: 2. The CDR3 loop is CASSLSGGDTEAFF. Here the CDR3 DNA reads TGCGCCAGCAGCTTGTCAGGGGGCGACACTGAAGCTTTCTTT. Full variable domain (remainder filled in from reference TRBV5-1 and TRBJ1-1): KAGVTQTPRYLIKTRGQQVTLSCSPISGHRSVSWYQQTPGQGLQFLFEYFSETQRNKGNFPGRFSGRQFSNSRSEMNVSTLELGDSALYLCASSLSGGDTEAFFGQGTRLTVV.

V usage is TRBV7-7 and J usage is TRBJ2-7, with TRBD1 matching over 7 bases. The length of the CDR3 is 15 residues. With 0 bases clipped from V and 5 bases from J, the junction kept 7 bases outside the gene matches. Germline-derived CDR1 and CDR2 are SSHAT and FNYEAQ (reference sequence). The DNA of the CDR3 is TGTGCCAGCAGCTTAGCTACAGGGGTGAGGAACGAGCAGTACTTC. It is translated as CASSLATGVRNEQYF.

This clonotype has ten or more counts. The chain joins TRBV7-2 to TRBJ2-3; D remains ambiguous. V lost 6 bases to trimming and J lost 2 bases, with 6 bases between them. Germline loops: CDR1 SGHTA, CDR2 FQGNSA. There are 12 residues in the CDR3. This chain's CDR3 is CASSPATDTQYF. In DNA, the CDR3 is TGTGCCAGCAGTCCAGCCACAGATACGCAGTATTTT.

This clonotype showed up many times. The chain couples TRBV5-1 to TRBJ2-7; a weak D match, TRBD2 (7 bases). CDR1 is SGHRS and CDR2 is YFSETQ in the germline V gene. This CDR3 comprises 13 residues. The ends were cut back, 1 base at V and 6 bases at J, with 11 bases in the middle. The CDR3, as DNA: TGCGCCAGCAGCTTGAGGGGGGGTTCCGAGCAGTACGTC. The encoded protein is CASSLRGGSEQYV.

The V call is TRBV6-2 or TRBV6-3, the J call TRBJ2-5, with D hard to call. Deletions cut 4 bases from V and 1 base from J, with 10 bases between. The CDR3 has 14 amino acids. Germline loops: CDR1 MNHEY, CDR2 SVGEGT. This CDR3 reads CASSSVRIQETQYF. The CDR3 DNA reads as TGTGCCAGCAGTTCGGTACGGATCCAAGAGACCCAGTACTTC.

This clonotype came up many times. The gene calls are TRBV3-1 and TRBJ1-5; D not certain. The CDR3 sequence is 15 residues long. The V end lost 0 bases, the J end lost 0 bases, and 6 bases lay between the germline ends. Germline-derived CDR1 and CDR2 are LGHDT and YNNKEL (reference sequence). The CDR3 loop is CASSQDTVSNQPQHF. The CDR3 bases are TGTGCCAGCAGCCAAGATACGGTTAGCAATCAGCCCCAGCATTTT.

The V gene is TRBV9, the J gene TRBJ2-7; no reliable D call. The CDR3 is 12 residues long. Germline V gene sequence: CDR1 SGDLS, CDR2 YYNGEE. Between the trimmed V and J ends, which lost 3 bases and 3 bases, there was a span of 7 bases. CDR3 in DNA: TGTGCCAGCAGCGCCGAGGACTACGAGCAGTACTTC. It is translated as CASSAEDYEQYF.

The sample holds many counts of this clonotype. The CDR3 nucleotides read TGTGCCAGCAAGTTTTTAGCGGGAGATAATGAGCAGTTCTTC. It codes for CASKFLAGDNEQFF. The chain joins TRBV6-2 or TRBV6-3 to TRBJ2-1; TRBD2 matches at 9 bases. V lost 7 bases and J lost 7; bases outside the gene matches: 8. The CDR3 has 14 amino acids. From germline, CDR1 is MNHEY and CDR2 SVGEGT.

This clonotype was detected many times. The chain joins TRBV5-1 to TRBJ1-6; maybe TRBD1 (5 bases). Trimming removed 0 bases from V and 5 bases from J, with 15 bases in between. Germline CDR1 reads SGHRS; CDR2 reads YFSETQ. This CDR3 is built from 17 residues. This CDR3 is CASSLDRPDGHNSPLHF. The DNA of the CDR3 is TGCGCCAGCAGCTTGGACAGGCCAGATGGACATAATTCACCCCTCCACTTT.

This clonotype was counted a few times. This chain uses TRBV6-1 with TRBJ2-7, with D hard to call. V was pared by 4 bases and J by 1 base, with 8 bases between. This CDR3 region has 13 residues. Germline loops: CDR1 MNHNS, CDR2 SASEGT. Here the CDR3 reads CASSAGPSYEQYV. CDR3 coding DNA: TGTGCCAGCAGTGCTGGGCCGTCCTACGAGCAGTACGTC.

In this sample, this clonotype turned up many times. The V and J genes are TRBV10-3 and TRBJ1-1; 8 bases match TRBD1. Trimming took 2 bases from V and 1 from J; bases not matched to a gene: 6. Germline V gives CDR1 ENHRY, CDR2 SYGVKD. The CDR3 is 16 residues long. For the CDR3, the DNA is TGTGCCATCAGTGAGCCCCGGGACAGGCGGAACACTGAAGCTTTCTTT. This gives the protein CAISEPRDRRNTEAFF.

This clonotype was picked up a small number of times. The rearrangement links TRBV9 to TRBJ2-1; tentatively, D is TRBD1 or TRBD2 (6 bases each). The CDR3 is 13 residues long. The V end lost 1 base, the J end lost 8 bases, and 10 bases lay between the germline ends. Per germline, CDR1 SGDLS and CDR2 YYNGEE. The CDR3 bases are TGTGCCAGCAGCGTAAGGGGGGTTGATGAGCAGTTCTTC. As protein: CASSVRGVDEQFF.

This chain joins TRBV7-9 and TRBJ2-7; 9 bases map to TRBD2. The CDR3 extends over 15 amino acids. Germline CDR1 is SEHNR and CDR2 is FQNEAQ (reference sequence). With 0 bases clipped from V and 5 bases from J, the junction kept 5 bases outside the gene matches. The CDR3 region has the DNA TGTGCCAGCAGCTTAGCTAGCGGGAGCATAAACGAGCAGTACTTC. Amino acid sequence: CASSLASGSINEQYF.

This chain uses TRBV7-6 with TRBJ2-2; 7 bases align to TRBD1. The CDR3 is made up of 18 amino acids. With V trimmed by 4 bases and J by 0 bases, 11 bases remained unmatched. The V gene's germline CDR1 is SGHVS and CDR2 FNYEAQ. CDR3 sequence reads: CASSSGGWGASNTGELFF. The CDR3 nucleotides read TGTGCCAGCAGCTCAGGGGGTTGGGGCGCCTCGAACACCGGGGAGCTGTTTTTT.

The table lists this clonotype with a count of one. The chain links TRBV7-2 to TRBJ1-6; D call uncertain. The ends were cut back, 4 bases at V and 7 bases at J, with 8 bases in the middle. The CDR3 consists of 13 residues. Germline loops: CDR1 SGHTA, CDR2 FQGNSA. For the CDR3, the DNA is TGTGCCAGCAGCTCGGACTTAAATTCACCCCTCCACTTT. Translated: CASSSDLNSPLHF.

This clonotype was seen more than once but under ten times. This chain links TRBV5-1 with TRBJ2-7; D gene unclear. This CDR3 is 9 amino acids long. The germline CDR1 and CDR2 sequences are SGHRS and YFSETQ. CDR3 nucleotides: TGCGTCCCGATCTACGAGCAGTACTTC. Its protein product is CVPIYEQYF.

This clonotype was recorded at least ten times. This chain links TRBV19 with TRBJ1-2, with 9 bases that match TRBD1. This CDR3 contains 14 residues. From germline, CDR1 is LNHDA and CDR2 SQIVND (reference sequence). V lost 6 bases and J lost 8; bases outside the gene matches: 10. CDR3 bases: TGTGCCAGTAGACCCGGGACAGGGTCTTTCGGCTACACCTTC. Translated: CASRPGTGSFGYTF. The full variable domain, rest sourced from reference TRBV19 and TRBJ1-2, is DGGITQSPKYLFRKEGQNVTLSCEQNLNHDAMYWYRQDPGQGLRLIYYSQIVNDFQKGDIAEGYSVSREKKESFPLTVTSAQKNPTAFYLCASRPGTGSFGYTFGSGTRLTVV.

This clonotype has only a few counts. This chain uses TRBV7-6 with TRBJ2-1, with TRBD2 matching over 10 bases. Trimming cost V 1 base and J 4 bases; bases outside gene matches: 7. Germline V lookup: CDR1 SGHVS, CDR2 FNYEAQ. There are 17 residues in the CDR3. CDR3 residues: CASSLGALAGVYNEQFF. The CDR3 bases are TGTGCCAGCAGCTTAGGGGCCCTAGCGGGGGTATACAATGAGCAGTTCTTC. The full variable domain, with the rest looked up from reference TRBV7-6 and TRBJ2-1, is GAGVSQSPRYKVTKRGQDVALRCDPISGHVSLYWYRQALGQGPEFLTYFNYEAQQDKSGLPNDRFSAERPEGSISTLTIQRTEQRDSAMYRCASSLGALAGVYNEQFFGPGTRLTVL.

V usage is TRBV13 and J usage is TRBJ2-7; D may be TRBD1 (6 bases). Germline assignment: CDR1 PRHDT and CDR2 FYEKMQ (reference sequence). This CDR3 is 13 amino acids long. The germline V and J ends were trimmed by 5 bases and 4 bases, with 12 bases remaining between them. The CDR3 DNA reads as TGTGCCAGCAGCAGACAGGAGACTTACGAGCAGTACTTC. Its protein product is CASSRQETYEQYF.

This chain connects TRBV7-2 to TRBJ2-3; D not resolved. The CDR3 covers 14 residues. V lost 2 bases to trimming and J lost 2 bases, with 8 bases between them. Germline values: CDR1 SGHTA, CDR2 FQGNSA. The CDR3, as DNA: TGTGCCAGCAGCTTAAGTAGAGACACAGATACGCAGTATTTT. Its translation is CASSLSRDTDTQYF.

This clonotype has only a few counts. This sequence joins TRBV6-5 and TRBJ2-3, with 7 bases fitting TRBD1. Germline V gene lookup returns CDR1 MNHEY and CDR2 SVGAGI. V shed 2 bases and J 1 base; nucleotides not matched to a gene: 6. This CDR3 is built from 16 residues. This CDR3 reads CASSYRGLWGTDTQYF. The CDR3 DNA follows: TGTGCCAGCAGTTACAGGGGGCTATGGGGCACAGATACGCAGTATTTT.

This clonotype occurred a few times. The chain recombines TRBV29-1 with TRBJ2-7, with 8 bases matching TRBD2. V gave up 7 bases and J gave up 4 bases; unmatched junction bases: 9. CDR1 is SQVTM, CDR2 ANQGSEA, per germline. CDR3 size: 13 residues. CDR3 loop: CSAAGTRGYEQYF. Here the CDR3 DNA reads TGCAGCGCAGCCGGGACTAGGGGTTACGAGCAGTACTTC.

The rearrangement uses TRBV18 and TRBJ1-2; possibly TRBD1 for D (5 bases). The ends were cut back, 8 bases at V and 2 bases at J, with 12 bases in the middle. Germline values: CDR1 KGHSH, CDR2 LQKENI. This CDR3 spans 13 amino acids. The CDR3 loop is CASQEGRNYGYTF. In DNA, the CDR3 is TGTGCCAGCCAAGAGGGACGGAACTATGGCTACACCTTC.

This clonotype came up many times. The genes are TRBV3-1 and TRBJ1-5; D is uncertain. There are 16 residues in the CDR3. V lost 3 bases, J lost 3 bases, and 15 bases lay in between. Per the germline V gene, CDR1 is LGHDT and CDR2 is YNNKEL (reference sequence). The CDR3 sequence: CASSHTMDGYNQPQHF. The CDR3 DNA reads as TGTGCCAGCAGCCATACTATGGACGGCTACAATCAGCCCCAGCATTTT. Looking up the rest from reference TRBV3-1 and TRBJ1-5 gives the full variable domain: DTAVSQTPKYLVTQMGNDKSIKCEQNLGHDTMYWYKQDSKKFLKIMFSYNNKELIINETVPNRFSPKSPDKAHLNLHINSLELGDSAVYFCASSHTMDGYNQPQHFGDGTRLSIL.

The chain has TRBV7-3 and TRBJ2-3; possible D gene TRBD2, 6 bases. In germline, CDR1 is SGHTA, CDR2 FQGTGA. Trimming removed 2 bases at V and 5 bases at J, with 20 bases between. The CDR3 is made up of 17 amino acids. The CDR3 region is CASSLGPPSARQDTQYF. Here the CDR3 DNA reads TGTGCCAGCAGCTTAGGCCCTCCTAGCGCCCGGCAAGATACGCAGTATTTT. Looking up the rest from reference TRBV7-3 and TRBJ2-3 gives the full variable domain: GAGVSQTPSNKVTEKGKYVELRCDPISGHTALYWYRQSLGQGPEFLIYFQGTGAADDSGLPNDRFFAVRPEGSVSTLKIQRTERGDSAVYLCASSLGPPSARQDTQYFGPGTRLTVL.